The rows below give T cell receptor beta chains drawn from one sample of a study of cytomegalovirus exposure and HLA in healthy donors. Assay used: immunoSEQ multiplex PCR; TCRdb lists only in-frame clones, some missing. The sample holds under 130,000 clones; around 15% are singletons and the top ten take around 0.9%. Sequencing was done on a sample of PBMCs. The receptors here all came from a female donor in good health and CMV-seronegative. CDR3s include the opening cysteine and the closing phenylalanine or tryptophan. A D gene is named only where the DNA matches it firmly. Size is stated for part of the rows, as once, few or many counts, or as a class when the clone is expanded.

v_call: TRBV25-1; d_call: NA; clone_size: NA; j_call: TRBJ2-2; cdr3_nt: TGTGCCAGCAGTGATGGCTTCACCGGGGAGCTGTTTTTT; cdr3_aa: CASSDGFTGELFF
v_call: TRBV29-1; d_call: TRBD2; clone_size: few; j_call: TRBJ2-2; cdr3_nt: TGCAGCGTTGCCCGAGCGGGAGGGGGAACCGGGGAGCTGTTTTTT; cdr3_aa: CSVARAGGGTGELFF
v_call: TRBV2; d_call: TRBD2; clone_size: NA; j_call: TRBJ2-2; cdr3_nt: TGTGCCAGCAGCTGGGACCAACGCGGGGGCGGGGAGCTGTTTTTT; cdr3_aa: CASSWDQRGGGELFF
v_call: TRBV11-2; d_call: TRBD2; clone_size: NA; j_call: TRBJ2-1; cdr3_nt: TGTGCCAGCAGCTTACAGCGGGGAGGGGTCTATGAGCAGTTCTTC; cdr3_aa: CASSLQRGGVYEQFF
v_call: TRBV7-2; d_call: NA; clone_size: NA; j_call: TRBJ1-1; cdr3_nt: TGTGCCAGCAGCCGCGTCGGGGTTCAAGCTTTCTTT; cdr3_aa: CASSRVGVQAFF
v_call: TRBV5-8; d_call: TRBD2; clone_size: NA; j_call: TRBJ2-7; cdr3_nt: TGTGCCAGCAGCTTGGCTTGGACTAGCGGGGGGGCCCTTGTTTACGAGCAGTACTTC; cdr3_aa: CASSLAWTSGGALVYEQYF
v_call: TRBV4-3; d_call: TRBD2; clone_size: few; j_call: TRBJ2-1; cdr3_nt: TGCGCCAGCAGCCAAGAGGCGGGAGGCTTAAATGAGCAGTTCTTC; cdr3_aa: CASSQEAGGLNEQFF
v_call: TRBV6-5; d_call: NA; clone_size: few; j_call: TRBJ2-7; cdr3_nt: TGTGCCAGCAGTTACTACTCTGGACAGAACTACGAGCAGTACTTC; cdr3_aa: CASSYYSGQNYEQYF
v_call: TRBV9; d_call: NA; clone_size: NA; j_call: TRBJ1-5; cdr3_nt: TGTGCCAGCAGCGAACAGGGTCTCCAGCCCCAGCATTTT; cdr3_aa: CASSEQGLQPQHF
v_call: TRBV12-5; d_call: NA; clone_size: NA; j_call: TRBJ2-1; cdr3_nt: TGTGCTAGTGGTTTGGGGGACTCTTCCTACAATGAGCAGTTCTTC; cdr3_aa: CASGLGDSSYNEQFF
v_call: TRBV9; d_call: TRBD1; clone_size: few; j_call: TRBJ2-7; cdr3_nt: TGTGCCAGCAGCGTAGTAGGACAGGGGAAGTGGGAGCAGTACTTC; cdr3_aa: CASSVVGQGKWEQYF
v_call: TRBV2; d_call: TRBD1; clone_size: few; j_call: TRBJ2-3; cdr3_nt: TGTGCCAGCAGTGAAAGGGCCCAGGGGGCGATCACAGATACGCAGTATTTT; cdr3_aa: CASSERAQGAITDTQYF
v_call: TRBV13; d_call: TRBD2; clone_size: few; j_call: TRBJ2-3; cdr3_nt: TGTGCCAGCAGCCCCGGGACTAACTCAAATACGCAGTATTTT; cdr3_aa: CASSPGTNSNTQYF
v_call: TRBV29-1; d_call: TRBD2; clone_size: NA; j_call: TRBJ2-3; cdr3_nt: TGCAGCGTCCAGCGGGGGGCGCGCACAGATACGCAGTATTTT; cdr3_aa: CSVQRGARTDTQYF
v_call: TRBV19; d_call: NA; clone_size: NA; j_call: TRBJ2-1; cdr3_nt: TGTGCCAGTACCCTGGGTGGGTACGACAGCTCCTACAATGAGCAGTTCTTC; cdr3_aa: CASTLGGYDSSYNEQFF
v_call: TRBV6-5; d_call: NA; clone_size: NA; j_call: TRBJ2-3; cdr3_nt: TGTGCCAGCAGTTACTCTGCAGGAGGATTTACAGATACGCAGTATTTT; cdr3_aa: CASSYSAGGFTDTQYF
v_call: TRBV6-5; d_call: NA; clone_size: few; j_call: TRBJ2-1; cdr3_nt: TGTGCCAGCAGTTACTCGGCTAGGAGTGAGCAGTTCTTC; cdr3_aa: CASSYSARSEQFF
v_call: TRBV7-2; d_call: TRBD1; clone_size: few; j_call: TRBJ1-4; cdr3_nt: TGTGCCAGCAGCTCCGGGACAGGGGTTGAAAAACTGTTTTTT; cdr3_aa: CASSSGTGVEKLFF
v_call: TRBV18; d_call: NA; clone_size: NA; j_call: TRBJ1-2; cdr3_nt: TGTGCCAGCTCACCACGATCTGGGTCGGAGGCTGGCTACACCTTC; cdr3_aa: CASSPRSGSEAGYTF
v_call: TRBV4-2; d_call: NA; clone_size: NA; j_call: TRBJ2-2; cdr3_nt: TGTGCCAGCAGCCAAGAAAGGACTCCGAACACCGGGGAGCTGTTTTTT; cdr3_aa: CASSQERTPNTGELFF
v_call: TRBV19; d_call: TRBD1; clone_size: NA; j_call: TRBJ2-7; cdr3_nt: TGTGCCAGTAGTATGTCAGCAGGGGGTAGATATTCCTACGAGCAGTACTTC; cdr3_aa: CASSMSAGGRYSYEQYF
v_call: TRBV4-3; d_call: TRBD1; clone_size: few; j_call: TRBJ2-1; cdr3_nt: TGCGCCAGCAGCCAACTTTCAGACAGGGCTGAGCAGTTCTTC; cdr3_aa: CASSQLSDRAEQFF